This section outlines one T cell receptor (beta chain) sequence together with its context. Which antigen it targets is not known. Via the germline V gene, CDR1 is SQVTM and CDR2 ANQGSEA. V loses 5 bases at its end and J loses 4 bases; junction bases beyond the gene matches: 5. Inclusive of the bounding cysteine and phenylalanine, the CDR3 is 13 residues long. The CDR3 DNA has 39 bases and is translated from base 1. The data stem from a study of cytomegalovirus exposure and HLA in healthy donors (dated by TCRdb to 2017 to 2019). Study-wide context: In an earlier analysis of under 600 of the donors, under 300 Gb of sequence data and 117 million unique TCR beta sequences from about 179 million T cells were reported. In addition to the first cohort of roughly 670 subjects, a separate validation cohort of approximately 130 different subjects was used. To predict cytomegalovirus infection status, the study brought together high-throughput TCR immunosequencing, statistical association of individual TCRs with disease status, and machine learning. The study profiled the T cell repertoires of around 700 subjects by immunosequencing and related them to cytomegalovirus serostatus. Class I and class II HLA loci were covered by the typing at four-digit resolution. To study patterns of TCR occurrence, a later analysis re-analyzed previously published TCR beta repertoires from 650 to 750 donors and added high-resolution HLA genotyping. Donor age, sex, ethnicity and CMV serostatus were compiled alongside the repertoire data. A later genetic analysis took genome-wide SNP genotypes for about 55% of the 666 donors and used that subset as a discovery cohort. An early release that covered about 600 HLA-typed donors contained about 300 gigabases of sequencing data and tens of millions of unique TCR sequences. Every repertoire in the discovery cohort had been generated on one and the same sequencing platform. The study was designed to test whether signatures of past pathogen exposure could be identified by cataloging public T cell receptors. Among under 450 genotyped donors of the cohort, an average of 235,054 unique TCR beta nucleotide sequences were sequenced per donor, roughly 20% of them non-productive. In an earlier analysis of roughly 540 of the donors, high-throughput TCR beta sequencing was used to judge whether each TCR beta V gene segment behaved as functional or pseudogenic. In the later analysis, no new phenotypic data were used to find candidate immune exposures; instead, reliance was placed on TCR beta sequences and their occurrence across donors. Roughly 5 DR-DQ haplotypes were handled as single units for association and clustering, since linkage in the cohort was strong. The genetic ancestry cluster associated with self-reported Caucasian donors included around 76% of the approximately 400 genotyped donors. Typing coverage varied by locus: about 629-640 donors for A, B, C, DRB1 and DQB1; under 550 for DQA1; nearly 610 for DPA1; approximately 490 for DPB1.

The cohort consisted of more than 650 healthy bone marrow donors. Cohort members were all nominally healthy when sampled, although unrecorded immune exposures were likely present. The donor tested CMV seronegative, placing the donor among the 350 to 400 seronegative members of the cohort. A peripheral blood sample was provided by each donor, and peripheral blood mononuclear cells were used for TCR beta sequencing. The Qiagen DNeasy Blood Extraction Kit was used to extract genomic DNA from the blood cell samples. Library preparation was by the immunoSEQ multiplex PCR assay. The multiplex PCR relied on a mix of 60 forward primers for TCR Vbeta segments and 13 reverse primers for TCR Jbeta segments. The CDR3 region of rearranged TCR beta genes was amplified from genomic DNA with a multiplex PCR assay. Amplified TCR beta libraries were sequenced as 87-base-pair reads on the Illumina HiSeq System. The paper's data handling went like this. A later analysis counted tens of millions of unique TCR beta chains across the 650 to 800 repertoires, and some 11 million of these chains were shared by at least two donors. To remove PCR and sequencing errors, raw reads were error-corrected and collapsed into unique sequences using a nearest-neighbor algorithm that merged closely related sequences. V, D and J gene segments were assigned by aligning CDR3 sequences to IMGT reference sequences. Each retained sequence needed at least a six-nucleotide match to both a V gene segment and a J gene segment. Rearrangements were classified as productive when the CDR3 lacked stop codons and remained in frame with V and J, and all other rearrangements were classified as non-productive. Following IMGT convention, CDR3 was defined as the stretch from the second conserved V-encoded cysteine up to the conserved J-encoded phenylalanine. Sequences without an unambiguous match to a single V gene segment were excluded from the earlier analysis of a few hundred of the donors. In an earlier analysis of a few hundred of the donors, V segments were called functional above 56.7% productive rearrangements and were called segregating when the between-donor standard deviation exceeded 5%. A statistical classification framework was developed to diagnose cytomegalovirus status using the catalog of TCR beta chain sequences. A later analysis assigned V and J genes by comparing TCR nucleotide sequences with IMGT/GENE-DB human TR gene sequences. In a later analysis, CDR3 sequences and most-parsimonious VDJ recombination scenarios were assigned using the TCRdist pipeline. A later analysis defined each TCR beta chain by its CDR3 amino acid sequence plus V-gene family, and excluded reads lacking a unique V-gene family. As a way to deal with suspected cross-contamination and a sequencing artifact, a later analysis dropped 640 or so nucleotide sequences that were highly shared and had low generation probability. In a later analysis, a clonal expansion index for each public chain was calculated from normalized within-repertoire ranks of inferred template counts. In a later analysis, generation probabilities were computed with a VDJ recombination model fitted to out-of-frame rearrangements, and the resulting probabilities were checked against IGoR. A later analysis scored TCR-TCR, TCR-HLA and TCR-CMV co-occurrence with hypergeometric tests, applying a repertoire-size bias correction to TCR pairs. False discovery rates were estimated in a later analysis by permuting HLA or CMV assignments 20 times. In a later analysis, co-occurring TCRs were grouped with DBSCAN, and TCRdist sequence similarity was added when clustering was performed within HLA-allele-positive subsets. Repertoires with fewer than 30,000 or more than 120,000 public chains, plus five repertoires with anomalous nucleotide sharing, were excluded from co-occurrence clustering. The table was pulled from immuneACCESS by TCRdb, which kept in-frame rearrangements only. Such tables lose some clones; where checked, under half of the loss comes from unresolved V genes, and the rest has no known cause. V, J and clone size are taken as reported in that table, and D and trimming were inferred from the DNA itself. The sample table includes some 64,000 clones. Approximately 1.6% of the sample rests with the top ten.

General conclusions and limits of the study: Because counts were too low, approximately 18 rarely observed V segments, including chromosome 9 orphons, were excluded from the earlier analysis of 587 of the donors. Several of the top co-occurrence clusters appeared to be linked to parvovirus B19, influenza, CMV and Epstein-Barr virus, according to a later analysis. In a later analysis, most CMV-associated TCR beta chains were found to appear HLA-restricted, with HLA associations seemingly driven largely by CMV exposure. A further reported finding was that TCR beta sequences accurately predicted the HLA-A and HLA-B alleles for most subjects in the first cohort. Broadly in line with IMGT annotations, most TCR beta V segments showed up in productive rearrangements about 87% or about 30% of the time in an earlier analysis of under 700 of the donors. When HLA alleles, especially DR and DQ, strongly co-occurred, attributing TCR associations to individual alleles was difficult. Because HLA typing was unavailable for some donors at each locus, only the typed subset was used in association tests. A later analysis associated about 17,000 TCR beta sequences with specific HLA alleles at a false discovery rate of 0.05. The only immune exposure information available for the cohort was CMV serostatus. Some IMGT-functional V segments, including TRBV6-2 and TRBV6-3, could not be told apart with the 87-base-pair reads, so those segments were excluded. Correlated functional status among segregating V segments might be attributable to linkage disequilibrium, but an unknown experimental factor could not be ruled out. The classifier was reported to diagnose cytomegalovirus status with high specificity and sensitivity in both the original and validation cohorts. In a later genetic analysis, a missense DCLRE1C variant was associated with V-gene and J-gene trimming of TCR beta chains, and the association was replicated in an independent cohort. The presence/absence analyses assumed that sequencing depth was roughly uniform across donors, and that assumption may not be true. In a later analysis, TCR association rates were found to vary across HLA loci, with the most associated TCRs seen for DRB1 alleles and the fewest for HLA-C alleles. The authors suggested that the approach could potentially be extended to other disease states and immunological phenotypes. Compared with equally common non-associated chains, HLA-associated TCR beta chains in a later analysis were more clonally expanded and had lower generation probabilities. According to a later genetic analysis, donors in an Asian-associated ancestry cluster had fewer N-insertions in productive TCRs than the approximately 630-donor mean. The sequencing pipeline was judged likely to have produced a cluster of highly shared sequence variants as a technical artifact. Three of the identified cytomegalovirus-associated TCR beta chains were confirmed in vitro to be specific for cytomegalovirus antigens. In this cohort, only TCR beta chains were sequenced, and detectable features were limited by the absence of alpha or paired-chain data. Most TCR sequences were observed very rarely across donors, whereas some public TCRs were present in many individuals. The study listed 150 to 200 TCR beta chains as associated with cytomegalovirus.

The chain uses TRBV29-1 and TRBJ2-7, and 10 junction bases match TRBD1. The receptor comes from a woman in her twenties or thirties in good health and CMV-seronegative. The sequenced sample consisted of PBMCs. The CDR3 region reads CSVKGQGEYEQYF. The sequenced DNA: TGCAGCGTTAAAGGACAGGGGGAATACGAGCAGTACTTC.